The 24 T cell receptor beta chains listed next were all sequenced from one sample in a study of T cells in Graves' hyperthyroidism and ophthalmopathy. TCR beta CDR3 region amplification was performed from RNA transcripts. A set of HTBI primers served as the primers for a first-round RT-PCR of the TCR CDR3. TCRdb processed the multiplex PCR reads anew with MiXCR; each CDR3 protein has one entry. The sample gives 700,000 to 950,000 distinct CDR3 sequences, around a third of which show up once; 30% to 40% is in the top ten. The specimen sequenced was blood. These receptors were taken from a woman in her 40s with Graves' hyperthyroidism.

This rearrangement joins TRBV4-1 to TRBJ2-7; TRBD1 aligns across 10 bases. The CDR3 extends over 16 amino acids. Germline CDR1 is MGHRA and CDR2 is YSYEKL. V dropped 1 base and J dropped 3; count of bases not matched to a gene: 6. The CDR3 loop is CASSQARTGGVYEQYF. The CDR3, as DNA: TGCGCCAGCAGCCAAGCTCGGACAGGGGGTGTCTACGAGCAGTACTTC.

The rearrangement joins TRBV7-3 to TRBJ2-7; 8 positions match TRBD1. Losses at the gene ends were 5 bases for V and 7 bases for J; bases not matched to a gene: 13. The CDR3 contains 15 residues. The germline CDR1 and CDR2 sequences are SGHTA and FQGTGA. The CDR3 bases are TGTGCCAGCAGCCCAATGGGACAGGCCAACAATGAGCAGTACTTC. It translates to CASSPMGQANNEQYF.

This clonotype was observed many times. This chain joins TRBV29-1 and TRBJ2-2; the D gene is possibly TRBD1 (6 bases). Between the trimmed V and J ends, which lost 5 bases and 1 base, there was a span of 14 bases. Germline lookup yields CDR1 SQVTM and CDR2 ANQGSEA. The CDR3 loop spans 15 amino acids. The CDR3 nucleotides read TGCAGCGTTCGACAGGATTCGTTGAACACCGGGGAGCTGTTTTTT. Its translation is CSVRQDSLNTGELFF.

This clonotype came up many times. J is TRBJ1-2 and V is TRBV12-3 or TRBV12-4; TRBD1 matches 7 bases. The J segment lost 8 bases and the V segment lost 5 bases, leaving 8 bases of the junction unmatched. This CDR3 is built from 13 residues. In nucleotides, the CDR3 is TGTGCCAGCAGTCCGACAGGGTACGGCGGCTACACCTTC. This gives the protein CASSPTGYGGYTF.

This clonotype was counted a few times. The CDR3 spells CSARDPRGVNTEAFF. DNA for the CDR3: TGCAGTGCTAGAGACCCCCGGGGGGTGAACACTGAAGCTTTCTTT. The J gene is TRBJ1-1, the V gene TRBV20-1, with a weak D call TRBD1 (5 bases). Trimming took off 0 bases at V and 0 bases at J, with 11 bases between the two ends. CDR3 length: 15 residues. Germline values: CDR1 DFQATT, CDR2 SNEGSKA (reference sequence).

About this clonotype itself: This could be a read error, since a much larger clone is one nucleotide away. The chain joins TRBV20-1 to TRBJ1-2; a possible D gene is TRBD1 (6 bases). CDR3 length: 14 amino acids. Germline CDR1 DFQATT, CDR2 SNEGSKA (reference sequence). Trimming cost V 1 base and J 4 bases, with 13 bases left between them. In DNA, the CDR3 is TGCAGTGCTAGAGGTACCCTGACAGGCTATGGCTACACCTTC. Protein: CSARGTLTGYGYTF.

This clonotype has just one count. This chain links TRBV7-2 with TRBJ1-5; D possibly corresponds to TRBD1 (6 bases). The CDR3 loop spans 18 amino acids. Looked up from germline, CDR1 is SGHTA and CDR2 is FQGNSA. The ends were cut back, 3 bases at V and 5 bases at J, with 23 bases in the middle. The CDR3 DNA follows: TGTGCCAGCAGCTTGATTTCGGGGGGCAACGGGGGGGATCAGCCCCAGCATTTT. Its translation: CASSLISGGNGGDQPQHF.

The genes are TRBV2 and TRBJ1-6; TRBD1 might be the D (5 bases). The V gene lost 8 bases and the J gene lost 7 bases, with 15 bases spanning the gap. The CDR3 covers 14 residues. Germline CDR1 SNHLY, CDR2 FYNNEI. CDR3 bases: TGTGCCAGCGGTTGGGGGGTCCTGAATTCACCCCTCCACTTT. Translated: CASGWGVLNSPLHF.

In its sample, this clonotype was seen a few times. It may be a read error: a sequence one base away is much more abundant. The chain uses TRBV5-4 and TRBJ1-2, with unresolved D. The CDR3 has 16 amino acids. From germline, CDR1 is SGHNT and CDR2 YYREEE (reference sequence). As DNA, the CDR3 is TGTGCCAGCAGCTTGGGAGGATCAGCCTCTAACTATGACTACACCTTC. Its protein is CASSLGGSASNYDYTF.

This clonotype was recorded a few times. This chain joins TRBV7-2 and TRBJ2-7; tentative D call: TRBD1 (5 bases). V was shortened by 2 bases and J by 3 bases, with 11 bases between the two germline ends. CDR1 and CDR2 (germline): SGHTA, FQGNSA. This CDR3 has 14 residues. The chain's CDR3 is CASSLTGQGYEQYF. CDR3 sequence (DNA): TGTGCCAGCAGCTTAACCGGGCAGGGCTACGAGCAGTACTTC.

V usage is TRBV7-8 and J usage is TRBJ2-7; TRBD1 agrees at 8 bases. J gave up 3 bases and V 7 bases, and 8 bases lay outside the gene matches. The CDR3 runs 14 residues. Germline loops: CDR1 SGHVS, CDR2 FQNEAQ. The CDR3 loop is CASTQRDRNYEQYF. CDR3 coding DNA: TGTGCCAGCACCCAGAGGGACAGGAACTACGAGCAGTACTTC.

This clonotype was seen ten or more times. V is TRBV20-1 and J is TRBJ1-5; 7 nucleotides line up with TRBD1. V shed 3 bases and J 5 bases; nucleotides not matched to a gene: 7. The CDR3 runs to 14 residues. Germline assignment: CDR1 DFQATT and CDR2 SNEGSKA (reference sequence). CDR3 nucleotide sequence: TGCAGTGCTAGCGAGGGGGCGCGGGATCAGCCCCAGCATTTT. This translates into CSASEGARDQPQHF.

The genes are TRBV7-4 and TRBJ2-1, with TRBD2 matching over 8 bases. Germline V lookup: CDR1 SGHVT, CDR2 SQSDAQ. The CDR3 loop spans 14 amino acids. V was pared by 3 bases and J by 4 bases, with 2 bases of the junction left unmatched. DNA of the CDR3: TGTGCCAGCAGCTTTAGCGGGATGTACAATGAGCAGTTCTTC. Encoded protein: CASSFSGMYNEQFF.

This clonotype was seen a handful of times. CDR3 DNA: TGCAGTGCCCCGACCCGGCGGTCTAACTATGGCTACACCTTC. Translated, it gives CSAPTRRSNYGYTF. J is TRBJ1-2 and V is TRBV20-1, with D unclear. Trimming removed 6 bases at V and 0 bases at J, with 14 bases between. The CDR3 sequence is 14 residues long. Germline CDR1 reads DFQATT; CDR2 reads SNEGSKA (reference sequence).

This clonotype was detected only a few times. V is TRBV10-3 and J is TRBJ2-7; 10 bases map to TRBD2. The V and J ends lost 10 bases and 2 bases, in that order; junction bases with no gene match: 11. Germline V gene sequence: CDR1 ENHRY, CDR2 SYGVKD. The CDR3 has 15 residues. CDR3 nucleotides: TGTGCCAGCACCTCACGGACTAGCGGAACCTACGAGCAGTACTTC. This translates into CASTSRTSGTYEQYF.

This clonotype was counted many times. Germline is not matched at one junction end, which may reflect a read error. The CDR3 nucleotides are TGTGCCAGCAGTTTAGAGGACAGTAGCAATCAGCCCCAGCATTTT. Its protein product is CASSLEDSSNQPQHF. This chain connects TRBV5-1 to TRBJ1-5; TRBD1 is a possible D gene (6 bases). The CDR3 has 15 residues. Germline CDR1 reads SGHRS; CDR2 reads YFSETQ. The variable domain in full, completed from reference TRBV5-1 and TRBJ1-5, reads KAGVTQTPRYLIKTRGQQVTLSCSPISGHRSVSWYQQTPGQGLQFLFEYFSETQRNKGNFPGRFSGRQFSNSRSEMNVSTLELGDSALYLCASSLEDSSNQPQHFGDGTRLSIL.

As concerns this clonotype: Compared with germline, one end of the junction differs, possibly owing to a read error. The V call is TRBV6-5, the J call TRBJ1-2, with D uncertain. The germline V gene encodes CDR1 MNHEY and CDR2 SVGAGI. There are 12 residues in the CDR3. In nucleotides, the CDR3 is TGTGCCATCAGTTACGAGATCTATGGCTACACCTTC. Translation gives CAISYEIYGYTF.

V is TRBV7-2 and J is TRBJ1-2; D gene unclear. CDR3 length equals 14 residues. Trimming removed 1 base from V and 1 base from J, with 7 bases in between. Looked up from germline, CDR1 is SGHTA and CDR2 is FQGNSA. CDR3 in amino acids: CASSLGHINYGYTF. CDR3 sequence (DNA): TGTGCCAGCAGCTTAGGGCATATTAACTATGGCTACACCTTC.

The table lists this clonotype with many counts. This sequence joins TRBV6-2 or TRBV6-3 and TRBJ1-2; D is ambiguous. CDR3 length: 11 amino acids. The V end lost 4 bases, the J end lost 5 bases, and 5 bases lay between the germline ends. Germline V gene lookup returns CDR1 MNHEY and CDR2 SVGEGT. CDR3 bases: TGTGCCAGCAGTTCTTGGTATGGCTACACCTTC. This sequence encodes CASSSWYGYTF.

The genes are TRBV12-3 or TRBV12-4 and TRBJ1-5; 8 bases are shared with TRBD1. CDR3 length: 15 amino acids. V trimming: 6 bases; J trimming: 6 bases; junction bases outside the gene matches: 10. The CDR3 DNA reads TGTGCCAGCAGAGAGGGACAGGACTTTAGTCAGCCCCAGCATTTT. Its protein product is CASREGQDFSQPQHF.

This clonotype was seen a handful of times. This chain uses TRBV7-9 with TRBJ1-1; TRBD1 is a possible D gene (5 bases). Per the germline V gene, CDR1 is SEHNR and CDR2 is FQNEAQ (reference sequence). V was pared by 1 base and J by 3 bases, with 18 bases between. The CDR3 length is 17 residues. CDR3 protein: CASSLDRIIRRDTEAFF. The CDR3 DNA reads TGTGCCAGCAGCTTAGACAGGATCATTAGGCGGGACACTGAAGCTTTCTTT.

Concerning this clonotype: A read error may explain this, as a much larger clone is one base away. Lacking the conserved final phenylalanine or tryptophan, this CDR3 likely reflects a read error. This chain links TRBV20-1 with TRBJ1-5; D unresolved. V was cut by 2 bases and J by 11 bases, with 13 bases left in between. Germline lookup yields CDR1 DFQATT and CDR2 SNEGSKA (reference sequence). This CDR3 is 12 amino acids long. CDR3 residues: CSARSKLNTQHL. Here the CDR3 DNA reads TGCAGTGCTAGATCAAAACTAAACACCCAGCATCTT.

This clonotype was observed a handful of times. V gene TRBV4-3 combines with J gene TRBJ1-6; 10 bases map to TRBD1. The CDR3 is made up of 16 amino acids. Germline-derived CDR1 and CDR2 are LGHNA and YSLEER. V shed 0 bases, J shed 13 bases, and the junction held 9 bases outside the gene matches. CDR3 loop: CASSQDSGTGVAPLHF. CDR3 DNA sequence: TGCGCCAGCAGCCAAGATTCTGGGACAGGGGTAGCGCCCCTCCACTTT.

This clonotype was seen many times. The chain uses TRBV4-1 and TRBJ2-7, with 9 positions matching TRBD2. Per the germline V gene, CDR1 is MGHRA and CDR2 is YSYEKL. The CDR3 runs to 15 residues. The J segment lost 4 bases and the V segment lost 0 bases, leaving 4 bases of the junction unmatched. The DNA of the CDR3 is TGCGCCAGCAGCCAAGATCAGCGGGGGGCATACGAGCAGTACTTC. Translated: CASSQDQRGAYEQYF.